These T cell receptor beta chains were read from a single sample in a study of shared clonotypes between healthy human individuals. This table comes from immunoSEQ multiplex PCR, and its TCRdb copy is limited to in-frame clones, with some not included. The sample has some 2.1 million clones, approximately 95% seen once. Sequencing was done on a sample of naive CD4+ T cells sorted from blood. These receptors were obtained from a man aged 18 to 29 in good health. Both conserved end residues are part of each CDR3. The order of the fields is V gene, clone size, J gene, D gene, CDR3 DNA, CDR3 protein. D genes are given only for firm matches. Where a row states a size, it is once, few, many or the class of an expanded clone; other rows omit it.

>TRBV4-3|.|TRBJ2-7|.
TGCGCCAGCAGCCTTTCAAGGGGCAGGGTTTACGAGCAGTACTTC
CASSLSRGRVYEQYF
>TRBV6-1|.|TRBJ1-1|.
TGTGCCAGCAACACACTTAACACTGAAGCTTTCTTT
CASNTLNTEAFF
>TRBV7-3|.|TRBJ1-1|.
TGTGCCAGCAGCTCCGGGGTGGGAACTGAAGCTTTCTTT
CASSSGVGTEAFF
>TRBV9|.|TRBJ2-5|TRBD2
TGTGCCAGCAGCCCCCTGGGGCTAGCGGTCCTCGGGGAGACCCAGTACTTC
CASSPLGLAVLGETQYF
>TRBV11-3|.|TRBJ2-1|.
TGTGCCAGCAGCAACAATGGGGATGAGCAGTTCTTC
CASSNNGDEQFF
>TRBV7-9|.|TRBJ2-3|TRBD2
TGTGCCAGCAGTCGACTAGCGGGAGACCTCTTTAGCACAGATACGCAGTATTTT
CASSRLAGDLFSTDTQYF
>TRBV7-6|.|TRBJ2-1|.
TGTGCCAGTTCCGGGTCTAACAATGAGCAGTTCTTC
CASSGSNNEQFF
>TRBV7-9|.|TRBJ2-7|TRBD1
TGTGCCAGCAGCCCAGGACAGGGGGCCTACGAGCAGTACTTC
CASSPGQGAYEQYF
>TRBV5-6|.|TRBJ1-5|.
TGTGCCAGCAGCTTGGGCCAGGGCCCCAATCAGCCCCAGCATTTT
CASSLGQGPNQPQHF
>TRBV5-1|.|TRBJ2-5|.
TGCGCCAGCAGCATGGGGGGGACAGAAGAGACCCAGTACTTC
CASSMGGTEETQYF
>TRBV28|.|TRBJ1-5|TRBD1
TGTGCCAGCAGGATGGCCGGGACAGGGGGCAAGCCCCAGCATTTT
CASRMAGTGGKPQHF
>TRBV7-9|.|TRBJ1-1|TRBD1
TGTGCCAGCAGCTCGTCGTCAGGGGGCCGGACTGAAGCTTTCTTT
CASSSSSGGRTEAFF
>TRBV30|.|TRBJ1-1|.
TGTGCCTGGAGTGTACATCTAGGGATGAACACTGAAGCTTTCTTT
CAWSVHLGMNTEAFF
>TRBV27|.|TRBJ1-1|TRBD1
TGTGCCAGCAGTTTACAGGGGGCAGCTGAAGCTTTCTTT
CASSLQGAAEAFF
>TRBV5-5|.|TRBJ2-7|TRBD2
TGTGCCAGCAGCTTGGTTAGGACTAGCGGTTTAGCTTACGAGCAGTACTTC
CASSLVRTSGLAYEQYF
>TRBV6-5|.|TRBJ1-2|.
TGTGCCAGCAGCCTAAGTCCGACAGTTAACTATGGCTACACCTTC
CASSLSPTVNYGYTF
>TRBV10-3|.|TRBJ2-3|.
TGTGCCATCAGTGAAGGGGACATTACAGATACGCAGTATTTT
CAISEGDITDTQYF
>TRBV6-6|.|TRBJ2-7|.
TGTGCCAGCAGTTACGTTAGGAGCTCCTACGAGCAGTACTTC
CASSYVRSSYEQYF
>TRBV4-1|.|TRBJ2-3|.
TGCGCCAGCAGCCAAGCTGAAAGCACAGATACGCAGTATTTT
CASSQAESTDTQYF
>TRBV5-4|.|TRBJ1-5|.
TGTGCCAGCAGCTCGCAGGGGTCGGGGCAGCCCCAGCATTTT
CASSSQGSGQPQHF
>TRBV5-1|.|TRBJ2-1|TRBD1
TGCGCCAGCAGGAATACAGGGGAAGGCTTCAATGAGCAGTTCTTC
CASRNTGEGFNEQFF
>TRBV28|.|TRBJ2-7|.
TGTGCCAGCAGCCCGGAGGGCCCTAGCTCCTACGAGCAGTACTTC
CASSPEGPSSYEQYF
>TRBV9|once|TRBJ2-2|.
TGTGCCAGCAGCGAGGAGACAGTATCCGGGGAGCTGTTTTTT
CASSEETVSGELFF
>TRBV10-3|.|TRBJ1-2|.
TGTGCCATCACTCGAGGTGGAGGGGACTATGGCTACACCTTC
CAITRGGGDYGYTF
>TRBV6-6|.|TRBJ2-7|.
TGTGCCAGCAGTTACGCCAGGAGCTACGAGCAGTACTTC
CASSYARSYEQYF
>TRBV6-1|.|TRBJ1-2|.
TGTGCCAGCAGTGAAAGGGCAGCCTCCTATGGCTACACCTTC
CASSERAASYGYTF
>TRBV5-6|.|TRBJ2-3|TRBD2
TGTGCCAGCAGTTCGGGGGGTTCAGATACGCAGTATTTT
CASSSGGSDTQYF
>TRBV5-1|once|TRBJ2-2|.
TGCGCCAGCAGCTTGGTGGGCCTCACCGGGGAGCTGTTTTTT
CASSLVGLTGELFF
>TRBV5-1|.|TRBJ2-1|TRBD2
TGCGCCAGCAGCTTGGAGAGACTAGCGGGAGAGAATGAGCAGTTCTTC
CASSLERLAGENEQFF
>TRBV9|.|TRBJ2-3|TRBD2
TGTGCCAGCAGCGTAGAAAGCGGGGGGGCAGGAGATACGCAGTATTTT
CASSVESGGAGDTQYF
>TRBV11-1|.|TRBJ2-2|.
TGTGCCAGCAGCTTCCAGGACTACTACACCGGGGAGCTGTTTTTT
CASSFQDYYTGELFF
>TRBV5-6|.|TRBJ1-1|.
TGTGCCAGCAGCTTGGGTGGAATTTGGAACACTGAAGCTTTCTTT
CASSLGGIWNTEAFF
>TRBV21-1|.|TRBJ1-2|.
TGTGCCAGCAGCAAAGCGAGGGGACAGAACTTAGCATATGGCTACACCTTC
CASSKARGQNLAYGYTF
>TRBV14|.|TRBJ2-2|.
TGTGCCAGCAGCCAATCTAGCGGGGAGCTGTTTTTT
CASSQSSGELFF
>TRBV7-2|.|TRBJ2-3|TRBD2
TGTGCCAGCAGCTTTCCGACTAGCGGGAGGTCAGATACGCAGTATTTT
CASSFPTSGRSDTQYF
>TRBV5-6|few|TRBJ1-5|.
TGTGCCAGCAGCATCGCAGGGGTTGGGAATCAGCCCCAGCATTTT
CASSIAGVGNQPQHF
>TRBV2|.|TRBJ1-1|TRBD1
TGTGCCAGCAGAGGACAGGGGGCGAACACTGAAGCTTTCTTT
CASRGQGANTEAFF
>TRBV7-9|once|TRBJ2-2|.
TGTGCCAGCAGCTCCTGGGGGTCGGGGGCCCGCGGGGAGCTGTTTTTT
CASSSWGSGARGELFF
>TRBV7-9|.|TRBJ1-1|.
TGTGCCAGCTACGGGGGGGTCGGCACTGAAGCTTTCTTT
CASYGGVGTEAFF
>TRBV19|.|TRBJ1-1|TRBD1
TGTGCCACCGCCAGGGGGAGTATGAATATGAACACTGAAGCTTTCTTT
CATARGSMNMNTEAFF
>TRBV21-1|.|TRBJ2-7|.
TGTGCCAGCAACAAACAGGGGGCGAATGAGCAGTACTTC
CASNKQGANEQYF
>TRBV5-4|once|TRBJ2-3|.
TGTGCCAGCAGCTTCCCCAACACAGATACGCAGTATTTT
CASSFPNTDTQYF
>TRBV7-2|.|TRBJ1-2|.
TGTGCCAGCAGCTCACAGAGCTCTGTAACCTTC
CASSSQSSVTF
>TRBV5-1|.|TRBJ1-4|.
TGCGCCAGCAGCTTTTACGCAGGGGTAAATGAAAAACTGTTTTTT
CASSFYAGVNEKLFF
>TRBV5-1|once|TRBJ1-6|.
TGCGCCAGCAGCTTGGCGGGACTTAATTACAGAGCTACCTATAATTCACCCCTCCACTTT
CASSLAGLNYRATYNSPLHF
>TRBV5-8|.|TRBJ1-5|.
TGTGCCAGCAGCTTTTTAAATCAGCCCCAGCATTTT
CASSFLNQPQHF
>TRBV28|.|TRBJ2-7|.
TGTGCCAGCGAACCGGGACCCAAGGGCCGGGAGCAGTACTTC
CASEPGPKGREQYF
>TRBV12-5|.|TRBJ2-7|.
TGTGCTAGTGGCCCCAGCTCCTACGAGCAGTACTTC
CASGPSSYEQYF
>TRBV5-1|.|TRBJ2-1|.
TGCGCCAGCAGCTTGGATCTAGCAGCTGAGCAGTTCTTC
CASSLDLAAEQFF
>TRBV13|.|TRBJ2-6|.
TGTGCCAGCAGCTTGGGACTAGGGACAGTCTCTGGGGCCAACGTCCTGACTTTC
CASSLGLGTVSGANVLTF
>TRBV5-1|.|TRBJ1-2|.
TGCGCCAGCAGCTTGGTGGGGGATTACGGCTACACCTTC
CASSLVGDYGYTF
>TRBV7-6|.|TRBJ2-2|.
TGTGCCAGCAGCTTCGGAGGGAGTTCGCTCTTTTTT
CASSFGGSSLFF